Below, 10 T cell receptor beta chains from the same sample are listed, as sequenced in a study of metastatic and nonmetastatic thyroid tumors. TCRdb reanalyzed the PCR reads via MiXCR. The sample consists of over 20,000 clones, less than 20% of them appearing once. Before thyroid surgery, none of the patients had received any treatment. Sequencing input: blood. Source of these receptors: a female donor with papillary thyroid cancer or a benign thyroid nodule (not recorded which). Some clones in this sample may be carry-over from other donors' samples.

This clone was picked up many times. The genes are TRBV29-1 and TRBJ1-6, with unresolved D. CDR1 and CDR2 (germline): SQVTM, ANQGSEA. The CDR3 runs 15 residues. Trimming removed 4 bases at V and 9 bases at J, with 19 bases between. The CDR3 sequence is CSVGRPWVAGSPLHF. The CDR3 bases are TGCAGCGTTGGGCGACCCTGGGTTGCGGGTTCACCCCTCCACTTT. The full variable domain, completed using reference TRBV29-1 and TRBJ1-6, is SAVISQKPSRDICQRGTSLTIQCQVDSQVTMMFWYRQQPGQSLTLIATANQGSEATYESGFVIDKFPISRPNLTFSTLTVSNMSPEDSSIYLCSVGRPWVAGSPLHFGNGTRLTVT.

This clone was recorded at least ten times. The genes are TRBV4-2 and TRBJ1-1, with D hard to call. CDR3 size: 13 residues. With 1 base removed from V and 5 bases from J, the gap between germline ends came to 8 bases. Germline values: CDR1 LGHNA, CDR2 YNFKEQ. In DNA form, the CDR3 reads TGTGCCAGCAGCCAAGGGCTACAAACTGAAGCTTTCTTT. Translated: CASSQGLQTEAFF.

This clone was detected a few times. This chain uses TRBV2 with TRBJ2-3, with 8 bases identical to TRBD2. CDR1 is SNHLY, CDR2 FYNNEI, per germline. This CDR3 has 13 residues. The junction had 6 bases not matched to a gene; V was cut back by 6 bases and J by 7 bases. For the CDR3, the DNA is TGTGCCAGCAGGGGCGGGAGGAGGAATACGCAGTATTTT. Translated, it gives CASRGGRRNTQYF. Together with reference TRBV2 and TRBJ2-3, the CDR3 gives the full variable domain: EPEVTQTPSHQVTQMGQEVILRCVPISNHLYFYWYRQILGQKVEFLVSFYNNEISEKSEIFDDQFSVERPDGSNFTLKIRSTKLEDSAMYFCASRGGRRNTQYFGPGTRLTVL.

The chain couples TRBV3-1 to TRBJ1-4; D possibly corresponds to TRBD1 (6 bases). The germline gives CDR1 LGHDT, CDR2 YNNKEL (reference sequence). With 4 bases removed from V and 4 bases from J, the gap between germline ends came to 13 bases. CDR3 length equals 15 residues. Here the CDR3 reads CASSRQVLGNEKLFF. The CDR3, as DNA: TGTGCCAGCAGCCGACAGGTGTTGGGTAATGAAAAACTGTTTTTT.

Only a few counts were recorded for this clone. V usage is TRBV6-1 and J usage is TRBJ2-7; no clear D. V dropped 7 bases and J dropped 2 bases, with 9 bases sitting between them. CDR1 and CDR2 from the germline V gene are MNHNS and SASEGT. This CDR3 has 12 amino acids. The CDR3 nucleotides are TGTGCCAGCACCCCAGCTACCTACGAGCAGTACTTC. Its protein is CASTPATYEQYF.

By frequency in the sample, this clone is medium-sized. The chain employs TRBV28 and TRBJ1-2, with D perhaps TRBD1 (6 bases). The V gene lost 3 bases and the J gene lost 8 bases, with 19 bases spanning the gap. The CDR3 is made up of 15 amino acids. CDR1 is MDHEN and CDR2 is SYDVKM in the germline V gene. Written as DNA, the CDR3 is TGTGCCAGCAGTTTGGGAACAGGGAGTTATAGGGGCTACACCTTC. It codes for CASSLGTGSYRGYTF.

This chain uses TRBV20-1 with TRBJ2-7, with D perhaps given as TRBD1 or TRBD2 (6 bases each). The V end was cut by 1 base, the J end by 2 bases, with 18 bases between. CDR3 length equals 16 residues. CDR1 DFQATT and CDR2 SNEGSKA come from the germline V gene (reference sequence). The CDR3 bases are TGCAGTGCTAGAGTTGACGGGGGCGGGGTCCCCTACGAGCAGTACTTC. Protein product: CSARVDGGGVPYEQYF.

This clone was counted ten times or more. The gene calls are TRBV7-8 and TRBJ2-3; 9 bases match TRBD2. V gave up 5 bases and J gave up 3 bases; unmatched junction bases: 6. This CDR3 is 15 amino acids long. In germline, CDR1 is SGHVS, CDR2 FQNEAQ. CDR3 DNA: TGTGCCAGCAGCCGGAGTAGCGGGGGAACAGATACGCAGTATTTT. This translates into CASSRSSGGTDTQYF. Full variable domain (rest looked up from reference TRBV7-8 and TRBJ2-3): GAGVSQSPRYKVAKRGQDVALRCDPISGHVSLFWYQQALGQGPEFLTYFQNEAQLDKSGLPSDRFFAERPEGSVSTLKIQRTQQEDSAVYLCASSRSSGGTDTQYFGPGTRLTVL.

In the case of this clone: At one end the junction does not follow the germline gene, possibly because of a read error. The chain links TRBV28 to TRBJ2-3, with 8 bases fitting TRBD2. This CDR3 is built from 19 residues. Germline lookup yields CDR1 MDHEN and CDR2 SYDVKM. The CDR3 loop reads CASSSGPSSGIWGTDTQYF. The CDR3 DNA is TGTGCCAGCAGTTCCGGCCCCAGTAGCGGGATCTGGGGCACGGATACGCAGTATTTT.

The table lists this clone with many counts. V gene TRBV28 combines with J gene TRBJ1-5, with a possible D match to TRBD1 (6 bases). Between the trimmed V and J ends, which lost 6 bases and 7 bases, there was a span of 10 bases. There are 12 residues in the CDR3. Per the germline V gene, CDR1 is MDHEN and CDR2 is SYDVKM. The CDR3 nucleotides are TGTGCCAGCAGACTTACAGGGCAGCCCCAGCATTTT. Its translation is CASRLTGQPQHF.